This T cell receptor beta chain was captured by sequencing in a study of blood T cells in healthy people across ages (dated by TCRdb to the mid-2010s). About the study as a whole: In model experiments, template switching captured roughly one uniquely barcoded TCR beta cDNA molecule for every two T cells. The study measured age-related changes in TCR beta repertoire diversity using deep sequencing normalized with unique cDNA molecular identifiers. Donors were grouped into four age groups: young (average 16 years), middle-aged (roughly 37), aged (around 60) and long-lived (approximately 81). Donors of different ages were randomly distributed across sequencing lanes to avoid experimental bias. The study analyzed two additional independent replicas of 1 million unique cDNA reads from the same blood draw for two donors, one aged 18 to 30 and one aged 80 or older.

The donors were roughly 39 Caucasian individuals from Russia, aged 6 to 90 years, who were systemically healthy. About 9.1 milliliters of peripheral blood were collected from each donor into EDTA-treated Vacutainer tubes. PBMCs were isolated by Ficoll-Paque density-gradient centrifugation, with at least 7 million obtained per sample. Total RNA was extracted from PBMCs with Trizol reagent, with at least 5.5 micrograms obtained per sample. Naive CD45RAhigh/CD27high T cell percentages were measured by flow cytometry on a PBMC aliquot from every donor. Points the paper makes about the study in general: Compared with the aged group, the long-lived group had more naive CD4+ T cells, fewer expanded clones and increased TCR diversity, suggesting age selection. As age increased, observed TCR beta diversity per million T cells dropped in a roughly linear way, and a significant reduction was already evident by age 40. The CMV infection status of donors was not known, potentially confounding age-related changes in expanded clonotypes. Observed TCR beta diversity correlated strongly with the percentage of naive T cells measured by flow cytometry. Total diversity estimates from one million sequenced T cells were considered lower bounds and underestimates. Since profiling was done on bulk unsorted PBMCs, naive and antigen-experienced compartments could not be conclusively compared.

This clonotype was seen a handful of times. Its antigen has not been determined. The input lacks base qualities; no much larger clone sits a single base away. Receptor libraries were prepared by 5' RACE. Reads for this sample came from an Illumina HiSeq 2500. A second PCR of roughly 6 to 11 cycles was run with a J-beta primer mix and a sample-barcoded 5' primer. A template-switch 5' adaptor carrying 12 random nucleotides introduced a unique molecular identifier onto each TCR beta cDNA molecule. Each sample yielded at least 3 million CDR3-containing paired-end reads. The Mint cDNA synthesis kit, primed by a TRBC-specific oligonucleotide, was used to synthesize first-strand cDNA from all RNA. Following uracil-DNA glycosylase treatment, all cDNA underwent a first 18-cycle PCR with the universal primers M1SS and BC2_uni_R. As for the authors' bioinformatics: For normalization, 1 million high-quality reads, each with a distinct molecular identifier, were randomly selected from each sample. Reads sharing molecular identifiers were discarded rather than binned into consensus sequences. MiTCR, with a Q25 quality threshold and the strictest error-elimination algorithm, was used for CDR3 identification, clonotype clustering and error correction. A nonparametric unseen species model with Euler transformation was used to estimate a lower bound on total TCR beta diversity. The public sequencing data were trimmed at Q25 with fastp and processed into clonotypes with MiXCR by TCRdb, which kept only in-frame beta chains. Rows merge per CDR3 protein into single entries with the most common DNA and genes. The V and J calls come from TCRdb's annotation, not from the publication. The sample table contains approximately 1.5 million distinct CDR3 sequences; only one count was recorded for roughly 43% of them. Of the sample, just over 4% is held by the ten largest clones.

Trimming at the junction amounts to 8 bases on V and 4 bases on J, and the germline ends lie 9 bases apart. Its CDR3 holds 12 amino acids, cysteine through phenylalanine. The sequence is cut down to CDR3 DNA, 36 bases in frame from base 1. The germline V gene (reference sequence) gives CDR1 as LNHNV and CDR2 as YYDKDF. This receptor was taken from a woman between 18 and 29 years old in good health. In this chain, TRBV15 is recombined with TRBJ1-5; the D segment could be TRBD1, given 6 matching bases. Sequencing used blood. This receptor carries the CDR3 CATSGENQPQHF. Read as DNA, the sequence is TGTGCCACCTCAGGGGAAAATCAGCCCCAGCATTTT.